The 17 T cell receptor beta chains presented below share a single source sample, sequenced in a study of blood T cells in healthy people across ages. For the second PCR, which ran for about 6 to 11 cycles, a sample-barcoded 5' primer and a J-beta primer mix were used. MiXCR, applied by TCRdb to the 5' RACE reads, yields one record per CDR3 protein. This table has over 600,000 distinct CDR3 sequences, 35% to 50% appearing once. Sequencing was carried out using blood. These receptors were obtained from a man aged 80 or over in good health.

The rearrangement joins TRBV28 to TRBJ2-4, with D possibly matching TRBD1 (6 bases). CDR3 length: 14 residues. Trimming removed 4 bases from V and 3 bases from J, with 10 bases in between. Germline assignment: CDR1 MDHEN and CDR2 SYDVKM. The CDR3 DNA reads TGTGCCAGCAGTTCAAAGACAGGCAAAAACATTCAGTACTTC. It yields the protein CASSSKTGKNIQYF.

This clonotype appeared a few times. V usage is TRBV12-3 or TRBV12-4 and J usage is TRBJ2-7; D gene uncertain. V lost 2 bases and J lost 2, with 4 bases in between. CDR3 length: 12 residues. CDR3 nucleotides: TGTGCCAGCAGTTTAATCCCCTACGAGCAGTACTTC. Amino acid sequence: CASSLIPYEQYF.

CDR3 nucleotide sequence: TGTGCCAGCAGTTTTGGACAGGGGGTGGGTGAGCAGTACTTC. Translated, it gives CASSFGQGVGEQYF. V is TRBV12-3 or TRBV12-4 and J is TRBJ2-7; 10 nucleotides line up with TRBD1. The CDR3 totals 14 residues. V shed 3 bases, J shed 7 bases, and the junction held 6 bases outside the gene matches.

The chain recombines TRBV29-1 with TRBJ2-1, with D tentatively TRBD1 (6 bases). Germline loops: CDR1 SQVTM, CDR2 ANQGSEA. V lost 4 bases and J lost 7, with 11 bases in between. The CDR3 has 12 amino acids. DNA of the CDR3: TGCAGCGTTGTAAACAGGGCAAATGAGCAGTTCTTC. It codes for CSVVNRANEQFF.

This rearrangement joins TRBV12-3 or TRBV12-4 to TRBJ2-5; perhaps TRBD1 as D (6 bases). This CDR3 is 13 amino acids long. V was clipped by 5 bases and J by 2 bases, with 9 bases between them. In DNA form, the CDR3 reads TGTGCCAGCAGTCGTACAGGGCAAGAGACCCAGTACTTC. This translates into CASSRTGQETQYF.

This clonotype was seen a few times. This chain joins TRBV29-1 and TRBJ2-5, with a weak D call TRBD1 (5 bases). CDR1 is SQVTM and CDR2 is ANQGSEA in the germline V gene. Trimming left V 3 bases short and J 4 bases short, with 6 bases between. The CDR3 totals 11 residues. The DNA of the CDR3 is TGCAGCGTTGACCAGGGAGAGACCCAGTACTTC. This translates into CSVDQGETQYF.

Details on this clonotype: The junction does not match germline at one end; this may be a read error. CDR3: CAIRSDRAGNGQFF. DNA for the CDR3: TGTGCCATCAGGTCGGACAGGGCAGGGAATGGGCAGTTCTTC. The chain uses TRBV10-3 and TRBJ2-1; 8 nucleotides agree with TRBD1. This CDR3 is 14 amino acids long. In germline, CDR1 is ENHRY, CDR2 SYGVKD.

CDR3: CATSDPGKAGNEQFF. In DNA, the CDR3 is TGTGCCACCAGTGACCCGGGAAAGGCAGGCAATGAGCAGTTCTTC. This chain uses TRBV24-1 with TRBJ2-1; D might be TRBD2 (5 bases). Germline CDR1 is KGHDR and CDR2 is SFDVKD. V was clipped by 4 bases and J by 6 bases, with 15 bases between them. The length of the CDR3 is 15 residues.

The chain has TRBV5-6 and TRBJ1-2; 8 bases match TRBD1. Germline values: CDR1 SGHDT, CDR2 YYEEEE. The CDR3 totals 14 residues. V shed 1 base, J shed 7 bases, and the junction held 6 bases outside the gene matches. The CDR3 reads CASSLQGRGPGYTF. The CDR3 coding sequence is TGTGCCAGCAGCTTGCAAGGCAGGGGGCCTGGCTACACCTTC.

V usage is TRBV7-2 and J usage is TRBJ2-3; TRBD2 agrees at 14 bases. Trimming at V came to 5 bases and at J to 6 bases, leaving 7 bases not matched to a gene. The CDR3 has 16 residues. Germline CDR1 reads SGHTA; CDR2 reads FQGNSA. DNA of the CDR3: TGTGCCAGCAGCCAAAGACTAGCGGGGGGGCTGGATACGCAGTATTTT. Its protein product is CASSQRLAGGLDTQYF.

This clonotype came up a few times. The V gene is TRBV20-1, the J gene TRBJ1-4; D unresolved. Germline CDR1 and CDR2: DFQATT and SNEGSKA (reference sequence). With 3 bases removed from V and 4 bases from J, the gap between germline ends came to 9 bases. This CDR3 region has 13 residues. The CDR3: CSARRGNNEKLFF. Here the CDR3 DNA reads TGCAGTGCTAGGCGGGGTAATAATGAAAAACTGTTTTTT.

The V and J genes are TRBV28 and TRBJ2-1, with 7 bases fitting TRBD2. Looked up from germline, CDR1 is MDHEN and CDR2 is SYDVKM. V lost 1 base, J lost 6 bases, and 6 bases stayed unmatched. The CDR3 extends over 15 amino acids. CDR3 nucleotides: TGTGCCAGCAGTTTATCGAGCGGGAATGGCAATGAGCAGTTCTTC. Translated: CASSLSSGNGNEQFF.

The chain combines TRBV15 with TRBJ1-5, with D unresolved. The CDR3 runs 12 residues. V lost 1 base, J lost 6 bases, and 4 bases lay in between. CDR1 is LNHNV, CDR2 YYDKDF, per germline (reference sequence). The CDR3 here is CATSRAAQPQHF. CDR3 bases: TGTGCCACCAGCAGAGCGGCTCAGCCCCAGCATTTT.

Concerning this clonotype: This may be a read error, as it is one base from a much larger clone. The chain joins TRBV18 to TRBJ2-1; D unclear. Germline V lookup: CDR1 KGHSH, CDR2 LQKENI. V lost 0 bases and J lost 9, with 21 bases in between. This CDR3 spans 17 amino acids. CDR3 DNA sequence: TGTGCCAGCTCACCACCGCTAGGGAACCTAGATAACAGTGAGCAGTTCTTC. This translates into CASSPPLGNLDNSEQFF.

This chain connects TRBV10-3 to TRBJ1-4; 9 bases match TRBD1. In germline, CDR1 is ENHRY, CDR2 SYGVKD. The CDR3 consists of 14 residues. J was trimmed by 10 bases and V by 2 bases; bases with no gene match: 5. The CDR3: CAISEGGTGLKLFF. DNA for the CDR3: TGTGCCATCAGTGAGGGCGGGACAGGGCTAAAACTGTTTTTT.

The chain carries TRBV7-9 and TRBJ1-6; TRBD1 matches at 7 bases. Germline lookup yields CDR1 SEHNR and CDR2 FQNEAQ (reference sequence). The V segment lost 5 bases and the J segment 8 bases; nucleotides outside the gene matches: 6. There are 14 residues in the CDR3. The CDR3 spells CASSPDRAHSPLHF. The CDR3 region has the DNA TGTGCCAGCAGCCCAGACAGGGCTCATTCACCCCTCCACTTT.

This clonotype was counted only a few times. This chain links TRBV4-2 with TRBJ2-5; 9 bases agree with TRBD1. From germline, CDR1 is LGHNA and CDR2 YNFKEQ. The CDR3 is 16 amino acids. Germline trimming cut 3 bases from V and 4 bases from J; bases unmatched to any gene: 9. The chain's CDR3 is CASSQGQGTGSETQYF. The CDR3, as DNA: TGTGCCAGCAGCCAGGGGCAAGGGACAGGGTCAGAGACCCAGTACTTC.